These 14 T cell receptor beta chains share one sample of origin, sequenced in a study of T cells after yellow fever vaccination. TCRdb reprocessed the 5' RACE reads via MiXCR and lists one record per CDR3 protein. This repertoire shows under 550,000 distinct CDR3 sequences, just over 20% found once; its top ten account for 15% to 20%. Sequenced material: PBMCs, taken about 21 days after the first yellow fever vaccination. These receptors were taken from a man younger than 30 who received the YFV17D yellow fever vaccine.

This chain connects TRBV6-4 to TRBJ1-5; 10 bases are shared with TRBD1. Unmatched junction bases numbered 0, after V lost 2 bases and J lost 2 bases. CDR3 length equals 15 residues. Germline assignment: CDR1 MRHNA and CDR2 SNTAGT. The CDR3 loop reads CASSDGTGGNQPQHF. The CDR3 DNA follows: TGTGCCAGCAGTGACGGGACAGGGGGCAATCAGCCCCAGCATTTT.

This clonotype was detected only a few times. This chain joins TRBV7-2 and TRBJ2-3; TRBD2 might be the D (5 bases). This CDR3 comprises 14 residues. Trimming took off 2 bases at V and 3 bases at J, with 9 bases between the two ends. Germline V CDR1 and CDR2: SGHTA, FQGNSA. The CDR3 coding sequence is TGTGCCAGCAGCTTAACTAGTTTAACAGATACGCAGTATTTT. Translated, it gives CASSLTSLTDTQYF.

This clonotype is a singleton in its sample. V and J are TRBV30 and TRBJ1-1; D call uncertain. V was pared by 5 bases and J by 0 bases, with 10 bases between. Germline V CDR1 and CDR2: GTSNPN, SVGIG (reference sequence). This CDR3 spans 13 amino acids. CDR3 DNA sequence: TGTGCCTGGGACGCCCGCATGAACACTGAAGCTTTCTTT. This sequence encodes CAWDARMNTEAFF.

The gene calls are TRBV5-4 and TRBJ2-5; the match to TRBD1 covers 9 bases. Germline V gene sequence: CDR1 SGHNT, CDR2 YYREEE (reference sequence). V was pared by 4 bases and J by 5 bases, with 12 bases of the junction left unmatched. The CDR3 runs to 16 residues. CDR3 region: CASSPSTGGGWETQYF. In DNA form, the CDR3 reads TGTGCCAGCAGCCCCTCCACAGGGGGCGGTTGGGAGACCCAGTACTTC.

The CDR3 sequence: CASSPGFLNEQFF. The DNA for the CDR3 is TGCGCCAGCAGCCCCGGTTTTCTGAATGAGCAGTTCTTC. The chain uses TRBV4-3 and TRBJ2-1; D not resolved. The length of the CDR3 is 13 residues. Deletions cut 4 bases from V and 7 bases from J, with 11 bases between. The germline V gene has CDR1 LGHNA and CDR2 YSLEER.

This clonotype was picked up a small number of times. The rearrangement joins TRBV19 to TRBJ2-7; D is perhaps TRBD1 (7 bases). Per germline, CDR1 LNHDA and CDR2 SQIVND (reference sequence). CDR3 length: 12 residues. The V gene lost 7 bases and the J gene lost 7 bases, with 14 bases spanning the gap. CDR3 amino acids: CASTKTGREQYV. For the CDR3, the DNA is TGTGCCAGTACTAAGACAGGGAGGGAGCAGTACGTC.

The chain uses TRBV7-6 and TRBJ2-7, with no clear D. Germline V gene data show CDR1 as SGHVS and CDR2 as FNYEAQ. This CDR3 has 16 amino acids. Trimming stripped 5 bases from V and 0 bases from J, with 17 bases between. Here the CDR3 DNA reads TGTGCCAGCAGCGAAGGTAGCAGGCCTGGCTCCTACGAGCAGTACTTC. It yields the protein CASSEGSRPGSYEQYF.

V is TRBV20-1 and J is TRBJ2-7; 9 bases are shared with TRBD1. The germline V gene has CDR1 DFQATT and CDR2 SNEGSKA (reference sequence). Trimming cost V 5 bases and J 4 bases; bases outside gene matches: 6. This CDR3 spans 13 amino acids. Written as DNA, the CDR3 is TGCAGTGCTGAGGACAGGGGTCCTTACGAGCAGTACTTC. It codes for CSAEDRGPYEQYF.

The genes are TRBV3-1 and TRBJ2-5; D may be TRBD1 or TRBD2 (5 bases each). V was clipped by 3 bases and J by 4 bases, with 18 bases between them. CDR3 length: 16 residues. Germline V gives CDR1 LGHDT, CDR2 YNNKEL (reference sequence). CDR3 sequence (DNA): TGTGCCAGCAGCCACGGAAGGGGAGCGGCCAGAGAGACCCAGTACTTC. It translates to CASSHGRGAARETQYF.

V is TRBV23-1 and J is TRBJ2-7, with D possibly matching TRBD2 (6 bases). TRBV23-1 is marked as an open reading frame, function uncertain. Trimming cost V 0 bases and J 5 bases, with 26 bases left between them. The CDR3 has 19 amino acids. For the CDR3, the DNA is TGCGCCAGCAGTCAATCACGGGAGTCCCTCCGTTGGGAGGTGAACGAGCAGTACGTC. It yields the protein CASSQSRESLRWEVNEQYV.

The chain couples TRBV11-2 to TRBJ1-3; weak D call: TRBD1 (5 bases). This CDR3 spans 18 amino acids. Germline values: CDR1 SGHAT, CDR2 FQNNGV. V lost 3 bases and J 0 bases, leaving 18 bases between the germline ends. The DNA of the CDR3 is TGTGCCAGCAGCTTGGATGATATTGGGACGGCCTCTGGAAACACCATATATTTT. It specifies CASSLDDIGTASGNTIYF.

The rearrangement uses TRBV3-1 and TRBJ1-5; no definite D call. CDR1 is LGHDT and CDR2 is YNNKEL in the germline V gene (reference sequence). The CDR3 is 15 residues long. Between the trimmed V and J ends, which lost 4 bases and 7 bases, there was a span of 17 bases. In DNA, the CDR3 is TGTGCCAGCAGCCTTCACCCCCTCTTCAGGCAGCCCCAGCATTTT. It yields the protein CASSLHPLFRQPQHF.

The V call is TRBV6-1, the J call TRBJ2-3, with D perhaps TRBD2 (5 bases). Trimming removed 6 bases at V and 1 base at J, with 14 bases between. Germline assignment: CDR1 MNHNS and CDR2 SASEGT. This CDR3 has 15 amino acids. The CDR3 region is CASSHLGKGTDTQYF. DNA of the CDR3: TGTGCCAGCAGCCACCTCGGGAAGGGCACAGATACGCAGTATTTT.

This clonotype was observed a few times. This chain joins TRBV15 and TRBJ2-5; a possible D gene is TRBD2 (5 bases). The V and J ends lost 4 bases and 5 bases respectively, with 8 bases between them. The CDR3 spans 12 residues. CDR1 is LNHNV, CDR2 YYDKDF, per germline (reference sequence). CDR3 residues: CATSKPGETQYF. The CDR3 DNA reads TGTGCCACCAGCAAACCGGGGGAGACCCAGTACTTC.